This T cell receptor (beta chain) was captured in a study of T cells after posttransplantation cyclophosphamide. This related bone marrow graft donor gave peripheral blood on the day of marrow donation. As to this clone: Its cognate antigen is unknown.

Overall study results and limits: Donor-recipient repertoire similarity was low at 1-2 months, rising over year one. Skin or GI-infiltrating T cells shared few TRB sequences with blood. TRB clonality was highly associated with recipient CMV seropositivity and reactivation.

Produced via immunoSEQ multiplex PCR; TCRdb's table is partial and in-frame only. Among 25,000 to 30,000 clones listed, 86% were seen once. CDR3 length: 14 amino acids. The junction had 9 bases not matched to a gene; V was cut back by 8 bases and J by 6 bases. Germline V gene data show CDR1 as MDHEN and CDR2 as SYDVKM. The rearrangement links TRBV28 to TRBJ2-5, with 10 bases identical to TRBD2. The receptor was isolated from a man aged 45 to 65. Sequences were obtained from PBMCs. CDR3 residues: CASGNPAGGKTQYF. For the CDR3, the DNA is TGTGCCAGCGGTAATCCAGCGGGGGGGAAGACCCAGTACTTC.